The 27 T cell receptor beta chains below all came from one sample that was sequenced in a study of blood T cell repertoires in COVID-19. The data were produced by immunoSEQ multiplex PCR, yet TCRdb's version contains in-frame clones alone and is incomplete. The repertoire holds under 100,000 clones, with roughly three quarters as singletons. Sequencing was performed on peripheral blood. The receptors shown here come from a man aged 55 to 70 with COVID-19, enrolled during active disease.

This clone was counted once. The rearrangement uses TRBV5-1 and TRBJ2-1; 11 bases are shared with TRBD2. CDR1 and CDR2 from the germline V gene are SGHRS and YFSETQ. This CDR3 spans 17 amino acids. V was clipped by 4 bases and J by 0 bases; unmatched bases: 6. The CDR3 DNA sequence: TGCGCCAGCAGCCACGGGACTAGCGGAGGCTCCTACAATGAGCAGTTCTTC. Its protein product is CASSHGTSGGSYNEQFF.

The table lists this clone with a few counts. The V gene is TRBV18, the J gene TRBJ2-1; D perhaps matches TRBD1 (6 bases). CDR1 is KGHSH and CDR2 is LQKENI in the germline V gene. The V and J ends lost 0 bases and 7 bases respectively, with 7 bases between them. The CDR3 contains 13 residues. The CDR3 DNA reads as TGTGCCAGCTCACCACCGAGGGGGAATGAGCAGTTCTTC. The encoded protein is CASSPPRGNEQFF.

The CDR3 loop is CASSEVFQGLGDTEAFF. CDR3 nucleotide sequence: TGTGCCAGCAGTGAGGTCTTTCAGGGGCTGGGCGACACTGAAGCTTTCTTT. V is TRBV6-4 and J is TRBJ1-1; D may be TRBD1 (6 bases). Germline-derived CDR1 and CDR2 are MRHNA and SNTAGT. Trimming cost V 3 bases and J 3 bases, with 20 bases left between them. This CDR3 region has 17 residues.

This clone was recorded only once. V is TRBV24-1 and J is TRBJ2-7; 14 nucleotides match TRBD2. From germline, CDR1 is KGHDR and CDR2 SFDVKD. After removal of 3 bases from V and 5 bases from J, the junction contained 14 bases not matched to a gene. The CDR3 covers 19 residues. CDR3 in amino acids: CATSDRGTSGSNWLDEQYF. DNA for the CDR3: TGTGCCACCAGTGATCGGGGGACTAGCGGGAGCAATTGGTTGGACGAGCAGTACTTC.

V and J are TRBV23-1 and TRBJ2-1, with D possibly matching TRBD2 (6 bases). TRBV23-1 is filed as an ORF, its function uncertain. The CDR3 has 13 amino acids. The V end lost 6 bases, the J end lost 7 bases, and 13 bases lay between the germline ends. The DNA of the CDR3 is TGCGCCAGCAGGATGGGACTGCCAAATGAGCAGTTCTTC. Amino acids: CASRMGLPNEQFF.

This chain uses TRBV7-9 with TRBJ2-2, with 7 bases identical to TRBD2. The CDR3 runs 16 residues. Germline loops: CDR1 SEHNR, CDR2 FQNEAQ (reference sequence). Trimming removed 0 bases from V and 4 bases from J; junction bases left unmatched: 5. The DNA for the CDR3 is TGTGCCAGCAGCTTAGCTGGTCGGGGGGTCACCGGGGAGCTGTTTTTT. This translates into CASSLAGRGVTGELFF.

This clone was detected only a few times. The chain recombines TRBV11-1 with TRBJ1-6; D call uncertain. Germline V gene lookup returns CDR1 SGHAT and CDR2 FQDESV (reference sequence). This CDR3 is built from 14 residues. Between the trimmed V and J ends, which lost 4 bases and 7 bases, there was a span of 11 bases. CDR3 DNA sequence: TGTGCCAGCAGCTCTGACAAAGAGAATTCACCCCTCCACTTT. Protein: CASSSDKENSPLHF.

The chain recombines TRBV5-4 with TRBJ2-2; D uncertain. V lost 0 bases and J 6 bases, leaving 6 bases between the germline ends. Germline V gene data show CDR1 as SGHNT and CDR2 as YYREEE (reference sequence). The CDR3 is made up of 13 amino acids. The CDR3 loop is CASSLDGSGELFF. The CDR3 DNA reads as TGTGCCAGCAGCTTGGACGGGTCCGGGGAGCTGTTTTTT.

V is TRBV27 and J is TRBJ1-1; maybe TRBD1 (6 bases). This CDR3 has 14 amino acids. Germline V lookup: CDR1 MNHEY, CDR2 SMNVEV (reference sequence). Trimming pared 5 bases from V and 1 base from J, leaving 11 bases between. CDR3 region: CASSPRTENTEAFF. The CDR3 bases are TGTGCCAGCAGTCCTAGGACAGAGAACACTGAAGCTTTCTTT.

The rearrangement uses TRBV19 and TRBJ2-5, with 11 bases identical to TRBD1. The CDR3 runs 14 residues. The germline V gene encodes CDR1 LNHDA and CDR2 SQIVND (reference sequence). The ends lost 10 bases at V and 5 bases at J; junction bases unmatched: 9. The CDR3 protein is CATRDRGNVETQYF. The CDR3 DNA reads TGTGCCACCCGGGACAGGGGGAATGTCGAGACCCAGTACTTC. Looking up the rest from reference TRBV19 and TRBJ2-5 gives the full variable domain: DGGITQSPKYLFRKEGQNVTLSCEQNLNHDAMYWYRQDPGQGLRLIYYSQIVNDFQKGDIAEGYSVSREKKESFPLTVTSAQKNPTAFYLCATRDRGNVETQYFGPGTRLLVL.

The CDR3 loop reads CASSMLRQPYEQYF. The CDR3 bases are TGTGCCAGTAGTATGCTCCGACAACCCTACGAGCAGTACTTC. The V call is TRBV19, the J call TRBJ2-7, with D unclear. CDR1 and CDR2 (germline): LNHDA, SQIVND (reference sequence). The V and J ends lost 3 bases and 2 bases respectively, with 11 bases between them. CDR3 length equals 14 residues.

The chain links TRBV5-5 to TRBJ2-1, with 12 bases lining up with TRBD2. The CDR3 sequence is 14 residues long. The germline V gene encodes CDR1 SGHKS and CDR2 YYEKEE (reference sequence). V was pared by 3 bases and J by 15 bases, with 10 bases of the junction left unmatched. CDR3 loop: CASSSLAGGPWPFF. DNA of the CDR3: TGTGCCAGCAGCTCTCTAGCGGGGGGGCCCTGGCCGTTCTTC. The whole variable domain, filled in from reference TRBV5-5 and TRBJ2-1, reads DAGVTQSPTHLIKTRGQQVTLRCSPISGHKSVSWYQQVLGQGPQFIFQYYEKEERGRGNFPDRFSARQFPNYSSELNVNALLLGDSALYLCASSSLAGGPWPFFGPGTRLTVL.

This rearrangement joins TRBV5-4 to TRBJ1-1; 12 bases are a match to TRBD1. The CDR3 is 17 residues long. V trimming: 4 bases; J trimming: 4 bases; junction bases outside the gene matches: 11. In germline, CDR1 is SGHNT, CDR2 YYREEE (reference sequence). CDR3 loop: CASSPPGQGAFPTEAFF. Written as DNA, the CDR3 is TGTGCCAGCAGCCCGCCGGGACAGGGGGCGTTTCCCACTGAAGCTTTCTTT.

The chain carries TRBV7-9 and TRBJ1-1, with D possibly being TRBD1 (6 bases). The CDR3 loop spans 14 amino acids. Between the trimmed V and J ends, which lost 4 bases and 1 base, there was a span of 10 bases. Germline CDR1 is SEHNR and CDR2 is FQNEAQ (reference sequence). The DNA of the CDR3 is TGTGCCAGCAGCTCTTTACAGGGGAACACTGAAGCTTTCTTT. Translating it yields CASSSLQGNTEAFF.

The chain employs TRBV4-1 and TRBJ2-7; D remains ambiguous. Germline lookup yields CDR1 MGHRA and CDR2 YSYEKL. V lost 1 base and J 0 bases, leaving 10 bases between the germline ends. The CDR3 is made up of 15 amino acids. CDR3 sequence: CASSQVGPRSYEQYF. The CDR3 DNA sequence: TGCGCCAGCAGCCAAGTTGGGCCTCGCTCCTACGAGCAGTACTTC.

This chain joins TRBV10-2 and TRBJ2-7; D is possibly TRBD1 (6 bases). Per germline, CDR1 WSHSY and CDR2 SAAADI. CDR3 length: 13 residues. Between the trimmed V and J ends, which lost 4 bases and 0 bases, there was a span of 7 bases. The CDR3 is CASSVDSSYEQYF. DNA of the CDR3: TGCGCCAGCAGTGTGGACAGCTCCTACGAGCAGTACTTC.

Only one count was recorded for this clone. The V gene is TRBV14, the J gene TRBJ1-6; a weak D match, TRBD1 (5 bases). CDR3 length: 17 amino acids. Germline CDR1 reads SGHDN; CDR2 reads FVKESK. V was pared by 1 base and J by 6 bases, with 16 bases between. The CDR3 DNA reads as TGTGCCAGCAGCCAAGTGGTAGGAGGGGTGGGTAATTCACCCCTCCACTTT. It translates to CASSQVVGGVGNSPLHF.

This chain joins TRBV5-6 and TRBJ1-2; TRBD1 is a possible D gene (6 bases). V was shortened by 3 bases and J by 5 bases, with 17 bases between the two germline ends. The germline CDR1 and CDR2 sequences are SGHDT and YYEEEE. This CDR3 contains 15 residues. CDR3 sequence: CASSSWGSGQYGYTF. CDR3 nucleotide sequence: TGTGCCAGCAGCTCGTGGGGGTCCGGACAGTATGGCTACACCTTC.

The chain employs TRBV6-5 and TRBJ1-2, with 8 bases identical to TRBD1. V was pared by 2 bases and J by 4 bases, with 3 bases of the junction left unmatched. CDR1 and CDR2 (germline): MNHEY, SVGAGI. The CDR3 spans 14 residues. CDR3 bases: TGTGCCAGCAGTTACCTGACAGGGGCCTATGGCTACACCTTC. The encoded protein is CASSYLTGAYGYTF.

J is TRBJ1-1 and V is TRBV12-5; D is possibly TRBD1 (5 bases). This CDR3 spans 15 amino acids. Per the germline V gene, CDR1 is LGHNT and CDR2 is FRNRAP. The V end was cut by 6 bases, the J end by 5 bases, with 19 bases between. This CDR3 reads CASGYSVGGGTEAFF. In DNA, the CDR3 is TGTGCTAGTGGATACAGCGTGGGGGGAGGAACTGAAGCTTTCTTT.

This sequence joins TRBV6-5 and TRBJ2-7; the D gene is possibly TRBD1 (6 bases). Germline V CDR1 and CDR2: MNHEY, SVGAGI. Trimming left V 6 bases short and J 7 bases short, with 19 bases between. The CDR3 extends over 14 amino acids. CDR3: CASRATGSSTEQYF. Written as DNA, the CDR3 is TGTGCCAGCAGGGCGACAGGATCCTCTACGGAGCAGTACTTC.

The V gene is TRBV5-1, the J gene TRBJ2-7, with TRBD2 as a possible D gene (6 bases). The length of the CDR3 is 14 residues. V was shortened by 2 bases and J by 2 bases, with 11 bases between the two germline ends. The germline CDR1 and CDR2 sequences are SGHRS and YFSETQ. The chain's CDR3 is CASSFGTETYEQYF. The CDR3 bases are TGCGCCAGCAGCTTTGGGACTGAGACCTACGAGCAGTACTTC.

This clone appeared a few times. The chain combines TRBV5-5 with TRBJ1-1; a possible D gene is TRBD1 (6 bases). CDR3 length equals 16 residues. The V and J ends lost 5 bases and 1 base respectively, with 18 bases between them. Germline-derived CDR1 and CDR2 are SGHKS and YYEKEE (reference sequence). The CDR3 DNA follows: TGTGCCAGCAGTAATTTAGGGGGACGGACGAACACTGAAGCTTTCTTT. Its translation is CASSNLGGRTNTEAFF.

V usage is TRBV6-4 and J usage is TRBJ2-1; 10 nucleotides line up with TRBD2. The CDR3 sequence is 16 residues long. V lost 3 bases and J lost 7; bases outside the gene matches: 9. The germline gives CDR1 MRHNA, CDR2 SNTAGT. The CDR3 protein is CASSERSGGARNEQFF. For the CDR3, the DNA is TGTGCCAGCAGTGAGCGGAGCGGGGGGGCCCGAAATGAGCAGTTCTTC.

The V and J genes are TRBV5-1 and TRBJ2-5; TRBD2 might be the D (6 bases). Trimming shortened V by 3 bases and J by 5 bases, and 14 bases separated the two germline ends. Per the germline V gene, CDR1 is SGHRS and CDR2 is YFSETQ. The CDR3 totals 14 residues. The CDR3: CASSYSAGRETQYF. In nucleotides, the CDR3 is TGCGCCAGCAGCTACAGCGCGGGAAGGGAGACCCAGTACTTC.

The chain recombines TRBV5-4 with TRBJ2-2, with 11 nucleotides matching TRBD2. V shed 0 bases, J shed 6 bases, and the junction held 10 bases outside the gene matches. Germline V CDR1 and CDR2: SGHNT, YYREEE (reference sequence). This CDR3 is 18 amino acids long. For the CDR3, the DNA is TGTGCCAGCAGCTTGGGTAGCGGGGGGGCCGGGATGGCCGGGGAGCTGTTTTTT. This translates into CASSLGSGGAGMAGELFF.

This chain connects TRBV11-3 to TRBJ1-3; a weak D match, TRBD1 (6 bases). V was trimmed by 5 bases and J by 3 bases, leaving 20 bases between them. This CDR3 is 17 amino acids long. Germline loops: CDR1 SGHNT, CDR2 YENEEA. The CDR3 nucleotides are TGTGCCAGCAGCCCCCGTACTCGGGGGGCTTTTGGAAACACCATATATTTT. This codes for CASSPRTRGAFGNTIYF.